This TCR beta chain stems from a study of shared clonotypes between healthy human individuals. Background on the study: Each donor had three CD4 naive, three CD4 memory, two CD8 naive and one CD8 memory plate. Study-level points and caveats: Owing to a small donor count, the genetic and exposure-history diversity represented was limited. Non-shared clonotypes showed lower generation probabilities than clonotypes common to all four donors.

Produced via immunoSEQ multiplex PCR; TCRdb's table is partial and in-frame only. In the table there are some 1,400,000 clones, roughly 95% of which are singletons. Germline trimming cut 4 bases from V and 0 bases from J; bases unmatched to any gene: 7. The CDR3 runs to 16 residues. Per germline, CDR1 SGHRS and CDR2 YFSETQ. Recent acute infections and vaccinations were absent in the healthy HIV-negative adult donors. In regard to this clone: Its cognate antigen is unknown.

Sequencing input: naive CD4+ T cells sorted from blood. Subset in this sample: CD45RA+ positively selected. The chain links TRBV5-1 to TRBJ1-1, with TRBD1 matching over 9 bases. This sequence was found in a man between 25 and 39 years old in good health. The CDR3 DNA follows: TGCGCCAGCAGCGGGGGGACAGGGATAATGAACACTGAAGCTTTCTTT. Its translation: CASSGGTGIMNTEAFF.